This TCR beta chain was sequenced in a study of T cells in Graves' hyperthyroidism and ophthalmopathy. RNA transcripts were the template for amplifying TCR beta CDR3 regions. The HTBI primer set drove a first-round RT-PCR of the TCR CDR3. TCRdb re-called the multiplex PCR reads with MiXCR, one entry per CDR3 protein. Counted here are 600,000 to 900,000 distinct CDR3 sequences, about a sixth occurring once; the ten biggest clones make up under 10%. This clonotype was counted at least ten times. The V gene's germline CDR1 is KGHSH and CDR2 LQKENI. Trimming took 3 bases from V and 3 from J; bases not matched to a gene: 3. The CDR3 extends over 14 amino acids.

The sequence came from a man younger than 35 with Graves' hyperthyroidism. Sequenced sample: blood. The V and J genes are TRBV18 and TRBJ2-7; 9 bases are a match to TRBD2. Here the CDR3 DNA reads TGTGCCAGCTCACCTTCGACTAGCGGCTACGAGCAGTACTTC. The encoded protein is CASSPSTSGYEQYF.